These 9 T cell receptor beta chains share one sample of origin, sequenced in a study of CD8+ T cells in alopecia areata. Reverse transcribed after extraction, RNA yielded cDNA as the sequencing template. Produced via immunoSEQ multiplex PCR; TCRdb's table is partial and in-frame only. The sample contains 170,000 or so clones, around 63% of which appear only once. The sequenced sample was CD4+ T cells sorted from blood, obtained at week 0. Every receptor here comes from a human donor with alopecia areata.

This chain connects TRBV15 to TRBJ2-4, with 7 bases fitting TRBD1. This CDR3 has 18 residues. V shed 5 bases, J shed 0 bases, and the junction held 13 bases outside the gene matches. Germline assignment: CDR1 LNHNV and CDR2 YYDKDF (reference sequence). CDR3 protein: CATSGDPRTGLAKNIQYF. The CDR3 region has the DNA TGTGCCACCAGCGGTGACCCCAGGACAGGACTAGCCAAAAACATTCAGTACTTC.

The CDR3 here is CASSTGVVAGTEAFF. DNA for the CDR3: TGTGCCAGTAGTACAGGGGTCGTCGCGGGCACTGAAGCTTTCTTT. The V call is TRBV19, the J call TRBJ1-1, with a tentative D call TRBD1 (6 bases). The CDR3 sequence is 15 residues long. Trimming took 4 bases from V and 4 from J, leaving 16 bases between them. Germline assignment: CDR1 LNHDA and CDR2 SQIVND (reference sequence).

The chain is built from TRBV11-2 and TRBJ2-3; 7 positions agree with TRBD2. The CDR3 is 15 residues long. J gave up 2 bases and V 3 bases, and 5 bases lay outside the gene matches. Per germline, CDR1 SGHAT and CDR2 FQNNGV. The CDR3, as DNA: TGTGCCAGCAGCTTGCGGGGGACGGACACAGATACGCAGTATTTT. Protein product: CASSLRGTDTDTQYF.

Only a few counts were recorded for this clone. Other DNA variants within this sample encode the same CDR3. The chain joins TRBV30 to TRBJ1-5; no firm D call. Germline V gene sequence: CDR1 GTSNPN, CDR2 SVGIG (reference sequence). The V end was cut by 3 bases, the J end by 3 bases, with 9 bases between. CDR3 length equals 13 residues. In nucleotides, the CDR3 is TGTGCCTGGAGCAGTGGCGACAATCAGCCCCAGCATTTT. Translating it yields CAWSSGDNQPQHF.

The CDR3 DNA is TGTGCCAGCAGCTTATCCGGGGACACCGGGGAGCTGTTTTTT. Translated, it gives CASSLSGDTGELFF. The V call is TRBV7-7, the J call TRBJ2-2, with a weak D call TRBD2 (5 bases). Trimming took off 2 bases at V and 3 bases at J, with 7 bases between the two ends. Germline V gene lookup returns CDR1 SSHAT and CDR2 FNYEAQ (reference sequence). The CDR3 is 14 residues long.

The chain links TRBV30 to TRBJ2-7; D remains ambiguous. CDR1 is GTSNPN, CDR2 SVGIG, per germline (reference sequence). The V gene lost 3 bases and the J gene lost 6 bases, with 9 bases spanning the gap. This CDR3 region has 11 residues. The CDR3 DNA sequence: TGTGCCTGGAGCTTAGCACTCGAGCAGTACTTC. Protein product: CAWSLALEQYF. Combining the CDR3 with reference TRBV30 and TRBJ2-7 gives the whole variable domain SQTIHQWPATLVQPVGSPLSLECTVEGTSNPNLYWYRQAAGRGLQLLFYSVGIGQISSEVPQNLSASRPQDRQFILSSKKLLLSDSGFYLCAWSLALEQYFGPGTRLTVT.

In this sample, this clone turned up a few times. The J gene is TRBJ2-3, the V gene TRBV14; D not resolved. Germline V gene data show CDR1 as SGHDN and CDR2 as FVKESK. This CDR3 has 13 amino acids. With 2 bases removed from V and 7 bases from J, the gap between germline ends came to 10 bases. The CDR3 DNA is TGTGCCAGCAGCCAAATTTCCTTTCATACGCAGTATTTT. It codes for CASSQISFHTQYF.

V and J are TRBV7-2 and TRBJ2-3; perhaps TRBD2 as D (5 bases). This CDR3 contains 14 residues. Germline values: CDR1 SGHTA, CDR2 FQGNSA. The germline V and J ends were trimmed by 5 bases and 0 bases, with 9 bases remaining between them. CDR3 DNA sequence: TGTGCCAGCAGCCGGGGTGGTAGCACAGATACGCAGTATTTT. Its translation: CASSRGGSTDTQYF.

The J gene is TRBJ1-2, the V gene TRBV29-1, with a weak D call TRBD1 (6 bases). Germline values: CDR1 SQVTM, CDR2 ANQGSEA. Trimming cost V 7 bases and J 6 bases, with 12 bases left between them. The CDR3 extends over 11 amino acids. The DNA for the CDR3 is TGCAGCGCTACAGGGTCGCATGGCTACACCTTC. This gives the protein CSATGSHGYTF.